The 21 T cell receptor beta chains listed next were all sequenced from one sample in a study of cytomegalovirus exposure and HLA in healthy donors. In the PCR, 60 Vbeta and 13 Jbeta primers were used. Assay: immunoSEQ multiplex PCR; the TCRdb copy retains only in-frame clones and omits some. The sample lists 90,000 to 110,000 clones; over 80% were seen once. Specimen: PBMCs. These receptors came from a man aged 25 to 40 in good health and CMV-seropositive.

CDR3 residues: CASSPQGDSFNEQFF. The CDR3, as DNA: TGCGCCAGCAGCCCCCAGGGGGACAGTTTCAATGAGCAGTTCTTC. The rearrangement joins TRBV5-1 to TRBJ2-1; 7 nucleotides line up with TRBD1. Losses at the gene ends were 4 bases for V and 6 bases for J; bases not matched to a gene: 10. CDR1 is SGHRS, CDR2 YFSETQ, per germline. The CDR3 extends over 15 amino acids. Using reference TRBV5-1 and TRBJ2-1 for the parts outside the CDR3, the full variable domain is KAGVTQTPRYLIKTRGQQVTLSCSPISGHRSVSWYQQTPGQGLQFLFEYFSETQRNKGNFPGRFSGRQFSNSRSEMNVSTLELGDSALYLCASSPQGDSFNEQFFGPGTRLTVL.

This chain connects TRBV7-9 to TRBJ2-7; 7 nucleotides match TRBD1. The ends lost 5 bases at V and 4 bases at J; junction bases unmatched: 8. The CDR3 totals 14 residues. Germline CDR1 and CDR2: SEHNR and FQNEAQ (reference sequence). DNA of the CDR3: TGTGCCAGCAGCCCGGGACAGCCCAGTTACGAGCAGTACTTC. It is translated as CASSPGQPSYEQYF.

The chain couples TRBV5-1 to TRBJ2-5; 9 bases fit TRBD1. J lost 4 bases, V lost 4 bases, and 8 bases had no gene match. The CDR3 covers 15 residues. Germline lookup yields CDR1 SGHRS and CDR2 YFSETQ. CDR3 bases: TGCGCCAGCAGCCCACGGGACAGGGCGGTAGAGACCCAGTACTTC. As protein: CASSPRDRAVETQYF.

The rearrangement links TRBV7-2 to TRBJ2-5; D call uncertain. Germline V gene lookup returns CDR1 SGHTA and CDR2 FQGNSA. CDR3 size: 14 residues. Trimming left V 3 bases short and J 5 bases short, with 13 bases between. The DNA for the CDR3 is TGTGCCAGCAGCTTCGTCGCGCATTCGGAGACCCAGTACTTC. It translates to CASSFVAHSETQYF.

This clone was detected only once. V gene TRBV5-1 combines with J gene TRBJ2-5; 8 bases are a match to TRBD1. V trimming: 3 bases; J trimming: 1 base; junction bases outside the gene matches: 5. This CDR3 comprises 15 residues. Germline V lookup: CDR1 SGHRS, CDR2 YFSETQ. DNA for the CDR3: TGCGCCAGCAGCTGGGCGACAGGGGTCCAAGAGACCCAGTACTTC. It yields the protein CASSWATGVQETQYF.

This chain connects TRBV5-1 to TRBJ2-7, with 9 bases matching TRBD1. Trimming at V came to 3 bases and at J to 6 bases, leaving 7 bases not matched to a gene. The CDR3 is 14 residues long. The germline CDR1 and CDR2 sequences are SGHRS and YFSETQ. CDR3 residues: CASSSTGGSLEQYF. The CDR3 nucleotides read TGCGCCAGCAGCTCGACAGGGGGATCTCTCGAGCAGTACTTC.

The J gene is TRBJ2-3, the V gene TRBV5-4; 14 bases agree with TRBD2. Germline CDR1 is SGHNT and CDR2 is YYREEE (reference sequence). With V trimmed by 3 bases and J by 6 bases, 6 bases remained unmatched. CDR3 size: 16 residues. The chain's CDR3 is CASSSTSGGVSDTQYF. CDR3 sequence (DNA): TGTGCCAGCAGCTCGACTAGCGGGGGGGTTTCGGATACGCAGTATTTT. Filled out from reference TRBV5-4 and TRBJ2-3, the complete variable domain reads ETGVTQSPTHLIKTRGQQVTLRCSSQSGHNTVSWYQQALGQGPQFIFQYYREEENGRGNFPPRFSGLQFPNYSSELNVNALELDDSALYLCASSSTSGGVSDTQYFGPGTRLTVL.

As DNA, the CDR3 is TGTGCCAGCGGGACAGGGGGTCGCCAGCAGTTCTTC. Translation gives CASGTGGRQQFF. The chain combines TRBV11-3 with TRBJ2-1, with 11 bases fitting TRBD1. There are 12 residues in the CDR3. Germline assignment: CDR1 SGHNT and CDR2 YENEEA. With 8 bases clipped from V and 11 bases from J, the junction kept 5 bases outside the gene matches.

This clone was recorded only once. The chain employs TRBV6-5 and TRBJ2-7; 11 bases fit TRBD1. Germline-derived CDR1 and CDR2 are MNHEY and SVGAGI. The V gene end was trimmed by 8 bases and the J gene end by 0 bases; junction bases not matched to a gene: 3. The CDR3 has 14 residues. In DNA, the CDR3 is TGTGCCAGCGCGGGGACAGGGGGCTCCTACGAGCAGTACTTC. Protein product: CASAGTGGSYEQYF.

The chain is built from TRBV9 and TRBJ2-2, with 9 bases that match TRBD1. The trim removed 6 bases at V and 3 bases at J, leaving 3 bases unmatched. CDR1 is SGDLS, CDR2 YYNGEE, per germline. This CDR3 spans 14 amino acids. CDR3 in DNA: TGTGCCAGCACAAGACAGGGGGACACCGGGGAGCTGTTTTTT. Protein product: CASTRQGDTGELFF.

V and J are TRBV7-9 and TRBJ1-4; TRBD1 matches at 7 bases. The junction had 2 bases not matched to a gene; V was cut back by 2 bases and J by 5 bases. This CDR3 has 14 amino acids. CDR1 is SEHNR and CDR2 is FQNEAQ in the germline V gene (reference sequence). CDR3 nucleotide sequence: TGTGCCAGCAGCTTACAGGGGGGAAATGAAAAACTGTTTTTT. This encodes CASSLQGGNEKLFF.

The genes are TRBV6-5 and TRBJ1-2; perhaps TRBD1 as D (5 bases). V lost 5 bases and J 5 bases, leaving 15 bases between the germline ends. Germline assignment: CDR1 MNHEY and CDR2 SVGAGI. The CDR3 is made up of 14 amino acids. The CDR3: CASSLTQGGYGYTF. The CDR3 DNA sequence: TGTGCCAGCAGTCTTACTCAGGGAGGGTATGGCTACACCTTC.

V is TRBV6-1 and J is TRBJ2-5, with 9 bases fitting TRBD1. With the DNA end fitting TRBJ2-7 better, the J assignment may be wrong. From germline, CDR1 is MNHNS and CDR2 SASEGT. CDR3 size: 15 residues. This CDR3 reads CASSSRDRVPYEQYF. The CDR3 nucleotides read TGTGCCAGCAGTTCCCGGGACAGGGTCCCCTACGAGCAGTACTTC.

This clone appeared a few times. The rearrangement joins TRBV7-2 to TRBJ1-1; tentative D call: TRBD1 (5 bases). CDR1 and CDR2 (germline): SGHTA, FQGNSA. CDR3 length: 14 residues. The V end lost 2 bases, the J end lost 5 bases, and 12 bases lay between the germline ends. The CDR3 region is CASSLSNGGTEAFF. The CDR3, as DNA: TGTGCCAGCAGCTTATCCAATGGGGGGACTGAAGCTTTCTTT.

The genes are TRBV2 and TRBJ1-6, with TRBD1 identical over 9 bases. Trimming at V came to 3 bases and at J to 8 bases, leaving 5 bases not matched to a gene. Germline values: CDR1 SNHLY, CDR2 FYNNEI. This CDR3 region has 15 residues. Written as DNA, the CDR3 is TGTGCCAGCAGTGACCGGACAGGGGAGGATTCACCCCTCCACTTT. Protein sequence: CASSDRTGEDSPLHF.

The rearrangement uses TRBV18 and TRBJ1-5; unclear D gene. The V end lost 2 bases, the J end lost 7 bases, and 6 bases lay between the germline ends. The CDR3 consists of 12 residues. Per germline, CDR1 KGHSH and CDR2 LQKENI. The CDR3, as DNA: TGTGCCAGCTCACCAGGGCTACAGCCCCAGCATTTT. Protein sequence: CASSPGLQPQHF. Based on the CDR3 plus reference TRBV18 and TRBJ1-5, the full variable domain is NAGVMQNPRHLVRRRGQEARLRCSPMKGHSHVYWYRQLPEEGLKFMVYLQKENIIDESGMPKERFSAEFPKEGPSILRIQQVVRGDSAAYFCASSPGLQPQHFGDGTRLSIL.

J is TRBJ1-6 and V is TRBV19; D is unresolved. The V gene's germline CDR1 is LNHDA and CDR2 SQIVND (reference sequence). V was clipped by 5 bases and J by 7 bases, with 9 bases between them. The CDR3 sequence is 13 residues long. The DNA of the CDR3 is TGTGCCAGTAGTTCCGAACGGAATTCACCCCTCCACTTT. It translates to CASSSERNSPLHF.

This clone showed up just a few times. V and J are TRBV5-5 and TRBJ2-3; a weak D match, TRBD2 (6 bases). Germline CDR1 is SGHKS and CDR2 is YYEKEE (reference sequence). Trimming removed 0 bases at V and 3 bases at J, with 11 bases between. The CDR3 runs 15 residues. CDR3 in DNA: TGTGCCAGCAGCTTGGCCGTGGAGGGGACAGATACGCAGTATTTT. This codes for CASSLAVEGTDTQYF.

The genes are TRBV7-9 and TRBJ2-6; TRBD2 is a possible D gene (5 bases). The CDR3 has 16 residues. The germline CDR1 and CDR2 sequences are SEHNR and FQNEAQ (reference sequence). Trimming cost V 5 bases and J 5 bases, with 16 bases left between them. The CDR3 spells CASSPITGVRANVLTF. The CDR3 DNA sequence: TGTGCCAGCAGCCCTATTACCGGGGTCCGGGCCAACGTCCTGACTTTC.

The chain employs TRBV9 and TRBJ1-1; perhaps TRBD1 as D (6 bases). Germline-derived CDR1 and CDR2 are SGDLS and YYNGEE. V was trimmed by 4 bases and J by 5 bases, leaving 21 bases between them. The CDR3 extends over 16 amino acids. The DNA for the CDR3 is TGTGCCAGCAGCCCGCACTCGGGGGGCGATTGGACTGAAGCTTTCTTT. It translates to CASSPHSGGDWTEAFF.

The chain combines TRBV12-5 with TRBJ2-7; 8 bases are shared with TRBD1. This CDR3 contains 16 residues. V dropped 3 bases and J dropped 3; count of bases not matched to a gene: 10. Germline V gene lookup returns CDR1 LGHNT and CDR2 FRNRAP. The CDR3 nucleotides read TGTGCTAGTGGTTTCGCTCGGGACAGGCTAGTCTACGAGCAGTACTTC. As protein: CASGFARDRLVYEQYF.